This TCR beta chain was recorded in a study of CD8 T cells in Susac syndrome. General study results and limits: Acknowledgment was made by the study that its TCR sequencing and HLA analysis involved a relatively small number of individuals.

With regard to this clonotype: The target antigen is unknown.

It was negative isolation that provided the CD8+ and CD4+ T cells, whereas TEMRA cells were enriched by FACS. Random hexamers primed reverse transcription of about 0.5 to 1 ug RNA. TCR beta CDR3 was amplified by immunoSEQ covering 54 Vbeta and 13 Jbeta. One entry per CDR3 protein, called by TCRdb with MiXCR from the immunoSEQ multiplex PCR reads. The data hold about 190,000 distinct CDR3 sequences, with 85% to 95% observed a single time. The clonotype was recovered from a human donor in good health. Input material: CD4+ T cells from PBMCs.

CDR3 amino acids: CASSLTPDQPQHF. CDR3 sequence (DNA): TGTGCCAGCAGCTTGACCCCCGATCAGCCCCAGCATTTT. The chain employs TRBV11-3 and TRBJ1-5; D is unclear. Per the germline V gene, CDR1 is SGHNT and CDR2 is YENEEA. Trimming shortened V by 3 bases and J by 5 bases, and 8 bases separated the two germline ends. There are 13 residues in the CDR3.